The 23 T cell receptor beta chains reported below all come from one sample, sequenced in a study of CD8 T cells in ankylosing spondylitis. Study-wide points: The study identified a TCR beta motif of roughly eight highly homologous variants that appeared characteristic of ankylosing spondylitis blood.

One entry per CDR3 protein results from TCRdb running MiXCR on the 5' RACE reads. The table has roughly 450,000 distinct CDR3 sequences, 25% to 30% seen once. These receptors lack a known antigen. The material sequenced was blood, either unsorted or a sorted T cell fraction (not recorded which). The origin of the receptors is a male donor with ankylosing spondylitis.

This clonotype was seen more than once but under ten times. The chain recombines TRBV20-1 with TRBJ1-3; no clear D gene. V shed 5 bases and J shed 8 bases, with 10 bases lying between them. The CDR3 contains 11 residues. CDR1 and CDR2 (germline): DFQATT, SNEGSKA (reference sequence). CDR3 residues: CSAHRQDTIYF. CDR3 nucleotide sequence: TGCAGTGCTCACCGGCAGGACACCATATATTTT.

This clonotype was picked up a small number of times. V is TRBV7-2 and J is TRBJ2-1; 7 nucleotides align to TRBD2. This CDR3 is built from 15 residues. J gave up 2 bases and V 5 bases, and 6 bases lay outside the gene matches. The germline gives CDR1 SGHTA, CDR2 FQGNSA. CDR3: CASSTSSGTYNEQFF. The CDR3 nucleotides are TGTGCCAGCAGCACGTCTAGCGGAACCTACAATGAGCAGTTCTTC.

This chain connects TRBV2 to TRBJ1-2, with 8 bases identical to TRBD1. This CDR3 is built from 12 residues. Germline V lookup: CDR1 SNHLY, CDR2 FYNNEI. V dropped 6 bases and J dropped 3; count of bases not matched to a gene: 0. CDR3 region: CASRDRDYGYTF. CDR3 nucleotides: TGTGCCAGCAGGGACAGGGACTATGGCTACACCTTC.

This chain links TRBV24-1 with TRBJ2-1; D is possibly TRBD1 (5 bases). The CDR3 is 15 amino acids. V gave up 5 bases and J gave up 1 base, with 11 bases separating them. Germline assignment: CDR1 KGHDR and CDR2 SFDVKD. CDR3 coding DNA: TGTGCCACCAGTGCTTGGGGCAGTTCCTACAATGAGCAGTTCTTC. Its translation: CATSAWGSSYNEQFF.

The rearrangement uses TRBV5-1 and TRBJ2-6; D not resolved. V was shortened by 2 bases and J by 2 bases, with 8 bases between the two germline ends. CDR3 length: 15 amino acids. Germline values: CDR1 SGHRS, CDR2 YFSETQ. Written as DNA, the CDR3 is TGCGCCAGCAGCTTAGGTCTAACTGGGGCCAACGTCCTGACTTTC. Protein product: CASSLGLTGANVLTF.

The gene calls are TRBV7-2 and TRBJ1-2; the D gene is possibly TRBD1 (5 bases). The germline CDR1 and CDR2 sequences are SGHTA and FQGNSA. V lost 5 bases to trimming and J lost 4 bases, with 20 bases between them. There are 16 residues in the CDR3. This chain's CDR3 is CASSPQAGFMGYGYTF. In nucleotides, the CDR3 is TGTGCCAGCAGCCCCCAGGCAGGGTTTATGGGCTATGGCTACACCTTC.

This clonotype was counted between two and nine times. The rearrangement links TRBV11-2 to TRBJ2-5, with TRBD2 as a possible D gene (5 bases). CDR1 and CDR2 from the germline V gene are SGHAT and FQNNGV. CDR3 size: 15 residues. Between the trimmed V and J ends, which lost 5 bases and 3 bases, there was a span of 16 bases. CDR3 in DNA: TGTGCCAGCAGCCGACGATGGCGAGCGGAAGAGACCCAGTACTTC. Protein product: CASSRRWRAEETQYF.

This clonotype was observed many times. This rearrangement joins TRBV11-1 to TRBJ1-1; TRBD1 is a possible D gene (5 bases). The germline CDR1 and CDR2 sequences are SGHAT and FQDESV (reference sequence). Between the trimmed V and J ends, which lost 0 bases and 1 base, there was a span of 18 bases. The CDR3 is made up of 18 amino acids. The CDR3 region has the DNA TGTGCCAGCAGCTTAGCGCTAATAGGGGACGGAAAGAACACTGAAGCTTTCTTT. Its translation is CASSLALIGDGKNTEAFF. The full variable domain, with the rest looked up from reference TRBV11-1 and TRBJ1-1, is EAEVAQSPRYKITEKSQAVAFWCDPISGHATLYWYRQILGQGPELLVQFQDESVVDDSQLPKDRFSAERLKGVDSTLKIQPAELGDSAMYLCASSLALIGDGKNTEAFFGQGTRLTVV.

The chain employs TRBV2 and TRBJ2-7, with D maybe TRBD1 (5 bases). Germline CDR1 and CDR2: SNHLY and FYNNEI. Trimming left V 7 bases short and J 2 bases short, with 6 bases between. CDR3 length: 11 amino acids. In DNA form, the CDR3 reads TGTGCCAGCACAGGGCCCTACGAGCAGTACTTC. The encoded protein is CASTGPYEQYF.

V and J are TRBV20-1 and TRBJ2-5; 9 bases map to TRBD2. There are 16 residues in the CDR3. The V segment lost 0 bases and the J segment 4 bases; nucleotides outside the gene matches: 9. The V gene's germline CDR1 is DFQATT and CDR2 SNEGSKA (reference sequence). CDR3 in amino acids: CSARDLREGRGETQYF. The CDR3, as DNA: TGCAGTGCTAGAGATTTGCGGGAGGGACGGGGAGAGACCCAGTACTTC.

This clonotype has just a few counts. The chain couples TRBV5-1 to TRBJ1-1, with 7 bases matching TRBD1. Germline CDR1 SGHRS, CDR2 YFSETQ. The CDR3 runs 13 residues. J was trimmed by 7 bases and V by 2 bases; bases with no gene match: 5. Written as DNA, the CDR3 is TGCGCCAGCAGCTTCGGGACAGAGAGTGAAGCTTTCTTT. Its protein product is CASSFGTESEAFF.

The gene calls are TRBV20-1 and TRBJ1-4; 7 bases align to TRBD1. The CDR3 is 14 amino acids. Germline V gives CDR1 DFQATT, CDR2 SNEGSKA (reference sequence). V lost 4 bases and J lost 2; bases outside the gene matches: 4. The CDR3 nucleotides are TGCAGTGCTACAGACAGGGCCACTAATGAAAAACTGTTTTTT. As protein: CSATDRATNEKLFF.

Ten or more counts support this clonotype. Here the CDR3 reads CAGGASGLNEQFF. The CDR3 DNA sequence: TGTGCCGGGGGGGCTAGCGGGCTCAATGAGCAGTTCTTC. This sequence joins TRBV12-3 or TRBV12-4 and TRBJ2-1; 8 positions match TRBD2. Trimming at V came to 11 bases and at J to 6 bases, leaving 9 bases not matched to a gene. The CDR3 loop spans 13 amino acids.

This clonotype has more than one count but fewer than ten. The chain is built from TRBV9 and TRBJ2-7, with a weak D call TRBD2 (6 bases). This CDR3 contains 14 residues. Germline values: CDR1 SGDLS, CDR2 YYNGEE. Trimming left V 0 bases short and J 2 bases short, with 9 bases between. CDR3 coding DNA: TGTGCCAGCAGCGTAGGACTAGGAACCTACGAGCAGTACGTC. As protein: CASSVGLGTYEQYV.

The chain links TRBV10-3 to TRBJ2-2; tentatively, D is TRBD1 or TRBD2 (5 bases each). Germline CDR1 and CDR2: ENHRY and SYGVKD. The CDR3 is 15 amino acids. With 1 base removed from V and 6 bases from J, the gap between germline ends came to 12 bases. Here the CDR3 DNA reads TGTGCCATCAGTGAGTGGGGGACCACCTCCGGGGAGCTGTTTTTT. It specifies CAISEWGTTSGELFF.

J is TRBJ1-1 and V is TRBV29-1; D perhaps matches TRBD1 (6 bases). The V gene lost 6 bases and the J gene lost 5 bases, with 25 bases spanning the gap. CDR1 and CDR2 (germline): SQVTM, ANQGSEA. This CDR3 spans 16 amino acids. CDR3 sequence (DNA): TGCAGCGTGAGTGGGGGGGAAACAGGGAGCGGGACTGAAGCTTTCTTT. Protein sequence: CSVSGGETGSGTEAFF.

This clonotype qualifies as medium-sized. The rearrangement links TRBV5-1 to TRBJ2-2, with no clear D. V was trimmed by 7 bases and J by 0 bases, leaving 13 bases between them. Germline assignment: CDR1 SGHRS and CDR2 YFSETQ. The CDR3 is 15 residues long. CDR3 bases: TGCGCCAGCTCCCTCTCTTCAGCGAACACCGGGGAGCTGTTTTTT. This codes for CASSLSSANTGELFF.

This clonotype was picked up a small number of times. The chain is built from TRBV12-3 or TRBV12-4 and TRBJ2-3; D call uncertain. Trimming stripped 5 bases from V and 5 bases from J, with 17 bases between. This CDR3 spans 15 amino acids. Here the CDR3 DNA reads TGTGCCAGCAGTGCTTCCTGGGGATTTGAAGATACGCAGTATTTT. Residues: CASSASWGFEDTQYF.

The DNA of the CDR3 is TGTGCCAGCAGCTTGGACAGGGGTATCTACGAGCAGTACGTC. It specifies CASSLDRGIYEQYV. This chain uses TRBV12-3 or TRBV12-4 with TRBJ2-7, with TRBD1 matching over 9 bases. The CDR3 totals 14 residues. Germline trimming cut 6 bases from V and 3 bases from J; bases unmatched to any gene: 6.

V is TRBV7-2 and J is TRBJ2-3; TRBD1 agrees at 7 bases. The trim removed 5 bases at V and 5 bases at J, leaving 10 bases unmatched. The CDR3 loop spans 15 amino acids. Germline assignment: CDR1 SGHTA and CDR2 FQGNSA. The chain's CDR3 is CASSPLGQAGDTQYF. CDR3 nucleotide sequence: TGTGCCAGCAGCCCTCTCGGACAGGCGGGAGATACGCAGTATTTT.

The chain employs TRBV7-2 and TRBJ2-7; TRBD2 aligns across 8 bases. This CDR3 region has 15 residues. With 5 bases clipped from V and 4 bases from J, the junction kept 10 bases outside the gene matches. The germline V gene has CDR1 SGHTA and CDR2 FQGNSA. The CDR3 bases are TGTGCCAGCAGCCCCCGGGCTAGCGGGTTTTACGAGCAGTACTTC. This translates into CASSPRASGFYEQYF.

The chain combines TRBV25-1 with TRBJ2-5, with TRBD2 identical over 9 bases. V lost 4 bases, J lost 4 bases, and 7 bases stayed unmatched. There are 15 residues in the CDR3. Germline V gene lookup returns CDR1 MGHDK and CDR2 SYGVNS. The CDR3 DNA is TGTGCCAGCAGTGCTTTTAGCGGGAGTACAGAGACCCAGTACTTC. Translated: CASSAFSGSTETQYF.

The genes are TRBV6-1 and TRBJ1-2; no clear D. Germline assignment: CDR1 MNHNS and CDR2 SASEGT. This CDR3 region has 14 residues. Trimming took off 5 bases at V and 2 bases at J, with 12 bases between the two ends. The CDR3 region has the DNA TGTGCCAGCAGTCTCGTGGGGTTAAACTATGGCTACACCTTC. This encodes CASSLVGLNYGYTF.